A selection of T cell receptor beta chains follows, all from one sample in a study of blood T cell repertoires in COVID-19. Clones were read by immunoSEQ multiplex PCR, and TCRdb kept only the in-frame ones, dropping some. The sample lists about 330,000 clones, more than 70% seen once, with about 1.6% in the top ten. The sequencing sample was made of peripheral blood. All receptors derive from a woman in her forties or fifties with acute or convalescent COVID-19. Both conserved end residues are part of each CDR3. Fields, in order: J gene, D gene, clone size, V gene, CDR3 DNA, CDR3 protein. D genes are given only for firm matches. A row's size may be missing; if present it is once, few, many or a size class.

TRBJ1-1	-	-	TRBV5-1	TGCGCCAGCAGCTTGAGGGGAAGGAACACTGAAGCTTTCTTT	CASSLRGRNTEAFF
TRBJ2-7	-	-	TRBV6-5	TGTGCCAGCAGTTACTCGGGGGCACAGAACGAGCAGTACTTC	CASSYSGAQNEQYF
TRBJ2-2	-	-	TRBV19	TGTGCCAGTAACCCCATTGGGGGAGGAGGAACCGGGGAGCTGTTTTTT	CASNPIGGGGTGELFF
TRBJ1-1	-	-	TRBV9	TGTGCCAGCACCGGCAGGGCGTCTGAAGCTTTCTTT	CASTGRASEAFF
TRBJ2-3	-	-	TRBV7-9	TGTGCCAGCAGCCTCCTACAGACGTCCACAGATACGCAGTATTTT	CASSLLQTSTDTQYF
TRBJ2-1	TRBD1	once	TRBV3-1/TRBV3-2	TGTGCCAGCAGTGACAGGGTCTCCTACAATGAGCAGTTCTTC	CASSDRVSYNEQFF
TRBJ1-6	-	-	TRBV10-3	TGTGCCATCAGTGACAGGATTTCACCCCTCCACTTT	CAISDRISPLHF
TRBJ1-6	-	-	TRBV7-2	TGTGCCAGCAGCTCAGACAGTGTAAATTCACCCCTCCACTTT	CASSSDSVNSPLHF
TRBJ2-7	TRBD2	-	TRBV6-6	TGTGCCAGCAGTCGACTTCCCGGGACTAGCGGTATGGGACAGTACTTC	CASSRLPGTSGMGQYF
TRBJ2-3	-	-	TRBV5-1	TGCGCCAGCAGCTTGCCCGGTTTCACAGATACGCAGTATTTT	CASSLPGFTDTQYF
TRBJ2-1	TRBD2	-	TRBV9	TGTGCCAGCAGCGTAGATCCGAGTAGCGGGAGATCCTACAATGAGCAGTTCTTC	CASSVDPSSGRSYNEQFF
TRBJ2-1	TRBD2	-	TRBV7-9	TGTGCCAGCAGCCGAAGGACTAGCGGGACGATTTACAATGAGCAGTTCTTC	CASSRRTSGTIYNEQFF
TRBJ2-7	TRBD1	-	TRBV5-1	TGCGCCAGCAGCTTGGGGGGACAGACGAACTACGAGCAGTACTTC	CASSLGGQTNYEQYF
TRBJ2-1	-	-	TRBV7-3	TGTGCCAGCAGCTTATCTCTAGGCCCGAGCTCCTACAATGAGCAGTTCTTC	CASSLSLGPSSYNEQFF
TRBJ1-1	-	-	TRBV27	TGTGCCAGCAGTTCCAGTGGATGGGCCCGCCGAAACACTGAAGCTTTCTTT	CASSSSGWARRNTEAFF
TRBJ2-3	TRBD2	few	TRBV10-3	TGTGCCATCAGTGAGGGTAGCGGGACTAGGACAGATACGCAGTATTTT	CAISEGSGTRTDTQYF
TRBJ1-5	TRBD1	once	TRBV10-3	TGTGCCATCAGTGCAGGACAGGGAGACCAGCCCCAGCATTTT	CAISAGQGDQPQHF
TRBJ2-4	-	-	TRBV5-6	TGTGCCAGCAGCTTGTATGGAGGCCTCGGTGTAACGGGGAACATTCAGTACTTC	CASSLYGGLGVTGNIQYF
TRBJ2-5	-	-	TRBV3-1/TRBV3-2	TGTGCCAGCAGCCAAAGTTCGGGTACCCAAGGGACCCAGTACTTC	CASSQSSGTQGTQYF
TRBJ1-2	TRBD1	few	TRBV9	TGTGCCAGCAGCGCATGGACAGGGAATGCGAACTATGGCTACACCTTC	CASSAWTGNANYGYTF
TRBJ1-5	-	few	TRBV19	TGTGCCAGTAGTATAGGGTGGGGCTATCAGCCCCAGCATTTT	CASSIGWGYQPQHF
TRBJ1-2	-	-	TRBV29-1	TGCAGCGTCTTTCGGTATGGCTACACCTTC	CSVFRYGYTF
TRBJ1-3	-	-	TRBV2	TGTGCCAGCAGTCCACAGGGTTCCCTCGGAAACACCATATATTTT	CASSPQGSLGNTIYF
TRBJ2-1	TRBD2	-	TRBV7-3	TGTGCCAGCAGCTTATCTTCCGGGACTAGCGTCAATGAGCAGTTCTTC	CASSLSSGTSVNEQFF
TRBJ2-5	-	-	TRBV30	TGTGCCTGGAGTGTGATTAGCACGGAGACCCAGTACTTC	CAWSVISTETQYF
TRBJ1-1	-	-	TRBV2	TGTGCCAGCAGCGCCAGGGCGGCGAACACTGAAGCTTTCTTT	CASSARAANTEAFF
TRBJ2-7	-	-	TRBV6-2/TRBV6-3	TGTGCCAGCAGTTACTCGACCCCAGGGAACGAGCAGTACTTC	CASSYSTPGNEQYF
TRBJ1-5	TRBD1	-	TRBV27	TGTGCCAGCAGTCCGACAGGGGGCAAGCAGCCCCAGCATTTT	CASSPTGGKQPQHF
TRBJ2-1	TRBD2	-	TRBV9	TGTGCCAGCAGCGTAGACCCCAACGGGAGGGCACACCCTGAGCAGTTCTTC	CASSVDPNGRAHPEQFF
TRBJ2-3	TRBD1	-	TRBV28	TGTGCCAGCAGCCCCCGGGGACAGGGGACAGATACGCAGTATTTT	CASSPRGQGTDTQYF
TRBJ2-5	-	-	TRBV27	TGTGCCAGCAGTATTGAGGGATTCGCACAAGAGACCCAGTACTTC	CASSIEGFAQETQYF
TRBJ2-1	TRBD2	-	TRBV30	TGTGCCTGGAGTGGTCTAGCGGCAAGCTCCTACAATGAGCAGTTCTTC	CAWSGLAASSYNEQFF
TRBJ1-1	-	-	TRBV5-1	TGCGCCAGCAGCGCAGGTGCCGACACTGAAGCTTTCTTT	CASSAGADTEAFF
TRBJ1-1	-	-	TRBV2	TGTGCCAGCAACATAGAACAGGGCGACACTGAAGCTTTCTTT	CASNIEQGDTEAFF
TRBJ2-1	-	once	TRBV21-1	TGTGCCACGCCTTCTAGCGGGCGCGTTACCAATGAGCAGTTCTTC	CATPSSGRVTNEQFF
TRBJ1-2	TRBD1	-	TRBV19	TGTGCCAGTAGTTCCCTCCGCGGGGGACAGGGGATAAAAAATGATGGCTACACCTTC	CASSSLRGGQGIKNDGYTF
TRBJ1-1	-	few	TRBV9	TGTGCCAGCAGCCGGGGGGCTTACGAAGCTTTCTTT	CASSRGAYEAFF
TRBJ2-1	-	once	TRBV11-1	TGTGCCAGCAGCTTTAATGGGGGAGGATTAGCTGAGCAGTTCTTC	CASSFNGGGLAEQFF
TRBJ2-2	-	-	TRBV6-5	TGTGCCAGCAGTTACCCCGGGACACAAAAGCTGTTTTTT	CASSYPGTQKLFF
TRBJ1-1	-	-	TRBV4-1	TGCGCCAGCAGCCATCCGCAGGGTGGGAAAGCTTTCTTT	CASSHPQGGKAFF
TRBJ1-2	TRBD1	-	TRBV7-6	TGTGCCAGCAGCTTAGACACAGGGGAGTGGGCTGGCTACACCTTC	CASSLDTGEWAGYTF
TRBJ2-5	TRBD2	-	TRBV24-1	TGTGCCACCAGTGACGCTAGCGGGCAGGGAGAGACCCAGTACTTC	CATSDASGQGETQYF
TRBJ2-7	-	-	TRBV7-8	TGTGCCAGCAGCATTTCGTTTACCTACGAGCAGTACTTC	CASSISFTYEQYF
TRBJ2-5	TRBD2	-	TRBV5-4	TGTGCCAGCAGCTTGGGGGGAGCGGGGGCTGAGACCCAGTACTTC	CASSLGGAGAETQYF
TRBJ1-4	-	-	TRBV23-1	TGCGCCAGCAGTCAATCGCCCCAGGAAGGTAAACTGTTTTTT	CASSQSPQEGKLFF
TRBJ1-2	-	once	TRBV4-3	TGCGCCAGCAGCCAAGGTACAGGGAACTATGGCTACACCTTC	CASSQGTGNYGYTF